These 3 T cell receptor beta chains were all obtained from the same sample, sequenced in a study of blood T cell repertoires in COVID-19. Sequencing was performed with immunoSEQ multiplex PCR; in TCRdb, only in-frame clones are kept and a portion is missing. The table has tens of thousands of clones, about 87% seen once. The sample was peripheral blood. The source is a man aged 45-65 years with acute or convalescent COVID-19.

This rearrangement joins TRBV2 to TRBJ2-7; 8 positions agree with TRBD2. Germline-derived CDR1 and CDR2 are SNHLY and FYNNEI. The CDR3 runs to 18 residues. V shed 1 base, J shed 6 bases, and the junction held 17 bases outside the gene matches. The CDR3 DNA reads TGTGCCAGCAGTGAAGGGCCCCTTCCAAGCGGGGGAACCTCCGAGCAGTACTTC. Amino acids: CASSEGPLPSGGTSEQYF. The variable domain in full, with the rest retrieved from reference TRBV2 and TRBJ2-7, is EPEVTQTPSHQVTQMGQEVILRCVPISNHLYFYWYRQILGQKVEFLVSFYNNEISEKSEIFDDQFSVERPDGSNFTLKIRSTKLEDSAMYFCASSEGPLPSGGTSEQYFGPGTRLTVT.

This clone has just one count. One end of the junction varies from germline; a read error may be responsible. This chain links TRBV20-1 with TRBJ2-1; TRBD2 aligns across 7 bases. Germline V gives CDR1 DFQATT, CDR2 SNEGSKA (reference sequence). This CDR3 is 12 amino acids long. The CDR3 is CSASGLGMGGVF. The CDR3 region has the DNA TGCAGTGCTAGTGGGCTAGGCATGGGAGGGGTCTTC.

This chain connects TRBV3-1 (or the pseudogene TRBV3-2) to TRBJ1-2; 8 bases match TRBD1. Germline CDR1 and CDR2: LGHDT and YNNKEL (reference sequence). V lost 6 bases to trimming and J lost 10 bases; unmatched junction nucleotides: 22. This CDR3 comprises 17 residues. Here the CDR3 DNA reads TGTGCCAGCAGAAGCAACGCCTATGGCGGACAGGGATATTTCTACACCTTC. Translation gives CASRSNAYGGQGYFYTF.